What follows are 25 T cell receptor beta chains derived from one specimen sequenced in a study of neurological immune-mediated disorders. TCRdb re-derived calls from the 5' RACE reads in MiXCR, one entry per CDR3 protein. The profile shows approximately 31,000 distinct CDR3 sequences, around 4.5% of them singletons. Sample: PBMCs. The receptors shown here come from a man in his late teens or twenties in good health.

This clonotype was seen many times. The V and J genes are TRBV2 and TRBJ1-2; D is unclear. The CDR3 contains 16 residues. Trimming took off 3 bases at V and 1 base at J, with 15 bases between the two ends. Germline CDR1 SNHLY, CDR2 FYNNEI. CDR3 loop: CASSEGNKNINYGYTF. The CDR3 region has the DNA TGTGCCAGCAGTGAGGGAAACAAGAATATTAACTATGGCTACACCTTC.

This clonotype has only a few counts. The rearrangement joins TRBV20-1 to TRBJ2-2; 7 nucleotides agree with TRBD2. The J segment lost 6 bases and the V segment lost 3 bases, leaving 4 bases of the junction unmatched. CDR3 length: 13 amino acids. Germline loops: CDR1 DFQATT, CDR2 SNEGSKA (reference sequence). The CDR3 loop is CSASRGDAGELFF. Written as DNA, the CDR3 is TGCAGTGCTAGTCGGGGGGACGCCGGGGAGCTGTTTTTT.

Sample share makes this clonotype medium-sized. V is TRBV12-3 or TRBV12-4 and J is TRBJ2-1, with 11 nucleotides matching TRBD2. The trim removed 6 bases at V and 9 bases at J, leaving 25 bases unmatched. The CDR3 spans 20 residues. The CDR3 here is CASSYPGTSGGHTGYGEQFF. The CDR3 DNA follows: TGTGCCAGCAGCTACCCCGGAACTAGCGGGGGTCACACAGGGTATGGTGAGCAGTTCTTC.

There are many counts of this clonotype. The V and J genes are TRBV5-1 and TRBJ1-2, with TRBD1 matching 8 bases. Unmatched junction bases numbered 0, after V lost 0 bases and J lost 2 bases. The CDR3 totals 14 residues. Germline V gene data show CDR1 as SGHRS and CDR2 as YFSETQ. The CDR3 nucleotides are TGCGCCAGCAGCTTGGGGGACAGGAACTATGGCTACACCTTC. Translated: CASSLGDRNYGYTF.

Ten or more counts support this clonotype. The chain recombines TRBV5-5 with TRBJ1-4; no clear D. Germline CDR1 SGHKS, CDR2 YYEKEE (reference sequence). V was pared by 6 bases and J by 0 bases, with 9 bases between. The CDR3 totals 14 residues. CDR3 region: CASKSVATNEKLFF. The CDR3 DNA reads as TGTGCCAGCAAATCGGTTGCAACTAATGAAAAACTGTTTTTT. The complete variable domain, with remaining parts taken from reference TRBV5-5 and TRBJ1-4, reads DAGVTQSPTHLIKTRGQQVTLRCSPISGHKSVSWYQQVLGQGPQFIFQYYEKEERGRGNFPDRFSARQFPNYSSELNVNALLLGDSALYLCASKSVATNEKLFFGSGTQLSVL.

This clonotype has a handful of counts. The chain employs TRBV5-1 and TRBJ1-6; possible D gene TRBD1, 6 bases. The CDR3 has 16 residues. Germline CDR1 and CDR2: SGHRS and YFSETQ. V lost 3 bases and J 9 bases, leaving 19 bases between the germline ends. DNA of the CDR3: TGCGCCAGCAGCTCCGAGGGGGACCTTCCAGGTTCACCCCTCCACTTT. Translation: CASSSEGDLPGSPLHF.

V and J are TRBV18 and TRBJ1-3; D remains ambiguous. Trimming left V 6 bases short and J 0 bases short, with 15 bases between. There are 16 residues in the CDR3. Germline values: CDR1 KGHSH, CDR2 LQKENI. CDR3 in amino acids: CASSPAAASSGNTIYF. As DNA, the CDR3 is TGTGCCAGCTCTCCAGCGGCTGCTTCCTCTGGAAACACCATATATTTT.

This clonotype was detected ten times or more. This rearrangement joins TRBV20-1 to TRBJ1-1; D is ambiguous. V gave up 5 bases and J gave up 0 bases, with 13 bases separating them. CDR1 is DFQATT and CDR2 is SNEGSKA in the germline V gene (reference sequence). The CDR3 length is 14 residues. CDR3 residues: CSASQPGLNTEAFF. CDR3 in DNA: TGCAGTGCTTCCCAACCAGGTTTGAACACTGAAGCTTTCTTT.

This clonotype was detected many times. The chain employs TRBV5-1 and TRBJ2-7; unclear D gene. Germline lookup yields CDR1 SGHRS and CDR2 YFSETQ. The length of the CDR3 is 13 residues. With 0 bases removed from V and 5 bases from J, the gap between germline ends came to 9 bases. In nucleotides, the CDR3 is TGCGCCAGCAGCTTGGCGGGTAGTCACGAGCAGTACTTC. It specifies CASSLAGSHEQYF. The full variable domain, completed using reference TRBV5-1 and TRBJ2-7, is KAGVTQTPRYLIKTRGQQVTLSCSPISGHRSVSWYQQTPGQGLQFLFEYFSETQRNKGNFPGRFSGRQFSNSRSEMNVSTLELGDSALYLCASSLAGSHEQYFGPGTRLTVT.

This clonotype has ten or more counts. The chain is built from TRBV5-1 and TRBJ2-1, with 13 bases that match TRBD2. This CDR3 is built from 14 residues. Germline CDR1 SGHRS, CDR2 YFSETQ. J gave up 8 bases and V 3 bases, and 2 bases lay outside the gene matches. CDR3 protein: CASSSLAGGDEQFF. The DNA of the CDR3 is TGCGCCAGCAGCTCACTAGCGGGGGGGGATGAGCAGTTCTTC.

This clonotype came up many times. The chain joins TRBV4-3 to TRBJ2-7, with 10 bases identical to TRBD1. Trimming cost V 3 bases and J 5 bases; bases outside gene matches: 4. The CDR3 sequence is 14 residues long. Germline CDR1 reads LGHNA; CDR2 reads YSLEER. CDR3 protein: CASSQGQGINEQYF. CDR3 bases: TGCGCCAGCAGCCAGGGACAGGGGATTAACGAGCAGTACTTC.

This clonotype has a count of ten or more. This chain links TRBV7-2 with TRBJ2-2, with a possible D match to TRBD1 (6 bases). The CDR3 contains 16 residues. CDR1 is SGHTA and CDR2 is FQGNSA in the germline V gene. Trimming pared 5 bases from V and 5 bases from J, leaving 18 bases between. Here the CDR3 DNA reads TGTGCCAGCAGCCGAACAGGGCTCGGTGGGACCGGGGAGCTGTTTTTT. Translating gives CASSRTGLGGTGELFF.

This clonotype was observed many times. The J gene is TRBJ2-2, the V gene TRBV5-4, with D perhaps TRBD1 or TRBD2 (5 bases each). This CDR3 is built from 14 residues. V was pared by 1 base and J by 4 bases, with 8 bases between. Per the germline V gene, CDR1 is SGHNT and CDR2 is YYREEE (reference sequence). This CDR3 reads CASSLPGATGELFF. The DNA for the CDR3 is TGTGCCAGCAGCTTGCCCGGGGCCACCGGGGAGCTGTTTTTT.

The chain uses TRBV5-1 and TRBJ2-5; D possibly corresponds to TRBD1 (6 bases). CDR3 size: 14 residues. Germline V gives CDR1 SGHRS, CDR2 YFSETQ. Trimming shortened V by 4 bases and J by 4 bases, and 14 bases separated the two germline ends. The CDR3 bases are TGCGCCAGCAGCCCGGACAGTGGGGCAGAGACCCAGTACTTC. Its protein is CASSPDSGAETQYF.

The table lists this clonotype with many counts. The rearrangement uses TRBV5-1 and TRBJ1-1; 7 nucleotides match TRBD1. Germline V lookup: CDR1 SGHRS, CDR2 YFSETQ. CDR3 length: 15 residues. The V and J ends lost 1 base and 4 bases, in that order; junction bases with no gene match: 7. In DNA form, the CDR3 reads TGCGCCAGCAGCTTGTTCGGGACAGCGGGCACTGAAGCTTTCTTT. This sequence encodes CASSLFGTAGTEAFF.

This clonotype was picked up many times. The V and J genes are TRBV7-9 and TRBJ1-1; 8 bases agree with TRBD1. This CDR3 spans 15 amino acids. Germline assignment: CDR1 SEHNR and CDR2 FQNEAQ (reference sequence). The V segment lost 4 bases and the J segment 2 bases; nucleotides outside the gene matches: 6. CDR3 in DNA: TGTGCCAGCAGCTCAGTGGGGACAGGCAACACTGAAGCTTTCTTT. Its translation: CASSSVGTGNTEAFF.

Many counts were recorded for this clonotype. The V call is TRBV27, the J call TRBJ2-7; D ambiguous. CDR3 length: 13 residues. The V end was cut by 5 bases, the J end by 2 bases, with 10 bases between. CDR1 is MNHEY and CDR2 is SMNVEV in the germline V gene (reference sequence). As DNA, the CDR3 is TGTGCCAGCAGTCCCGACGCCCCCTACGAGCAGTACTTC. Protein: CASSPDAPYEQYF.

The sample holds many counts of this clonotype. The rearrangement uses TRBV7-9 and TRBJ2-1, with D tentatively TRBD1 or TRBD2 (5 bases each). The CDR3 has 17 residues. Germline loops: CDR1 SEHNR, CDR2 FQNEAQ (reference sequence). Trimming took 6 bases from V and 0 from J, leaving 18 bases between them. CDR3 sequence: CASSPTDPTSSYNEQFF. The CDR3, as DNA: TGTGCCAGCAGTCCGACAGACCCAACTAGCTCCTACAATGAGCAGTTCTTC.

The V gene is TRBV18, the J gene TRBJ1-5, with no clear D. The CDR3 length is 13 residues. Germline CDR1 KGHSH, CDR2 LQKENI. Trimming left V 3 bases short and J 5 bases short, with 8 bases between. For the CDR3, the DNA is TGTGCCAGCTCACCTCAAGGAGATCAGCCCCAGCATTTT. This encodes CASSPQGDQPQHF.

This clonotype was recorded many times. This chain joins TRBV5-1 and TRBJ2-5; maybe TRBD2 (6 bases). Germline V gene sequence: CDR1 SGHRS, CDR2 YFSETQ. This CDR3 has 13 amino acids. V was cut by 0 bases and J by 3 bases, with 6 bases left in between. This CDR3 is CASSLGGEETQYF. CDR3 DNA sequence: TGCGCCAGCAGCTTGGGCGGGGAAGAGACCCAGTACTTC.

This clonotype was recorded at least ten times. The CDR3 loop is CASSSASGGGGTQYF. The CDR3 nucleotides read TGTGCCAGCAGCTCGGCTAGCGGGGGAGGGGGTACGCAGTATTTT. The V and J genes are TRBV5-6 and TRBJ2-3, with 10 bases identical to TRBD2. CDR1 SGHDT and CDR2 YYEEEE come from the germline V gene. The CDR3 has 15 residues. After removal of 3 bases from V and 8 bases from J, the junction contained 9 bases not matched to a gene.

The sample holds many counts of this clonotype. The V and J genes are TRBV5-1 and TRBJ2-1, with 9 bases identical to TRBD2. Germline-derived CDR1 and CDR2 are SGHRS and YFSETQ. The CDR3 is made up of 15 amino acids. Trimming at V came to 4 bases and at J to 3 bases, leaving 5 bases not matched to a gene. The CDR3 region is CASSRGLADYNEQFF. CDR3 DNA sequence: TGCGCCAGCAGCCGGGGACTAGCCGACTACAATGAGCAGTTCTTC.

This clonotype has ten or more counts. This rearrangement joins TRBV20-1 to TRBJ1-1, with 10 bases matching TRBD1. The V segment lost 3 bases and the J segment 4 bases; nucleotides outside the gene matches: 2. CDR1 is DFQATT, CDR2 SNEGSKA, per germline (reference sequence). There are 13 residues in the CDR3. As DNA, the CDR3 is TGCAGTGCTAGTAGACAGGGGGCCACTGAAGCTTTCTTT. This codes for CSASRQGATEAFF.

This clonotype was seen repeatedly, ten times or more. V is TRBV20-1 and J is TRBJ1-1; no reliable D call. This CDR3 spans 12 amino acids. The V gene lost 2 bases and the J gene lost 5 bases, with 9 bases spanning the gap. The V gene's germline CDR1 is DFQATT and CDR2 SNEGSKA (reference sequence). The CDR3 bases are TGCAGTGCTAGACAGGATTATACTGAAGCTTTCTTT. This gives the protein CSARQDYTEAFF.

In its sample, this clonotype was seen many times. J is TRBJ1-2 and V is TRBV4-3; 8 positions agree with TRBD1. The CDR3 runs to 14 residues. Germline-derived CDR1 and CDR2 are LGHNA and YSLEER. V lost 0 bases, J lost 6 bases, and 3 bases stayed unmatched. The CDR3 region has the DNA TGCGCCAGCAGCCAAGAGGACAGGGCCCATGGCTACACCTTC. The encoded protein is CASSQEDRAHGYTF.